This TCR beta chain was identified in a study of T-cell memory formation after mild COVID-19. Notes on the study in general: Contracting CD4+ clones were located mainly in CM and EM, and CD8+ clones in EMRA.

With regard to this clonotype: Its cognate antigen is unknown.

The CDR3 is made up of 11 amino acids. Germline CDR1 reads DFQATT; CDR2 reads SNEGSKA (reference sequence). The V end was cut by 2 bases, the J end by 8 bases, with 9 bases between. A 5'RACE reaction primed in the constant segment made cDNA libraries of TCR alpha and TCR beta, and these carried sample barcodes and UMIs. TCRdb called the 5' RACE reads again in MiXCR, with one record for every CDR3 protein. The repertoire includes around 300,000 distinct CDR3 sequences, approximately 8.4% of them detected once, and 20% to 25% sits in the top ten. Input material: PBMCs or a T cell subset sorted from them (not recorded which). The V gene is TRBV20-1, the J gene TRBJ1-1; D gene ambiguous. This sequence originates from a man between 18 and 29 years old who had mild COVID-19 (a few samples of this study predate the infection). Cell type and time point are not known. CDR3 in DNA: TGCAGTGCTAGAACAATTGGGGAAGCTTTCTTT. This sequence encodes CSARTIGEAFF.